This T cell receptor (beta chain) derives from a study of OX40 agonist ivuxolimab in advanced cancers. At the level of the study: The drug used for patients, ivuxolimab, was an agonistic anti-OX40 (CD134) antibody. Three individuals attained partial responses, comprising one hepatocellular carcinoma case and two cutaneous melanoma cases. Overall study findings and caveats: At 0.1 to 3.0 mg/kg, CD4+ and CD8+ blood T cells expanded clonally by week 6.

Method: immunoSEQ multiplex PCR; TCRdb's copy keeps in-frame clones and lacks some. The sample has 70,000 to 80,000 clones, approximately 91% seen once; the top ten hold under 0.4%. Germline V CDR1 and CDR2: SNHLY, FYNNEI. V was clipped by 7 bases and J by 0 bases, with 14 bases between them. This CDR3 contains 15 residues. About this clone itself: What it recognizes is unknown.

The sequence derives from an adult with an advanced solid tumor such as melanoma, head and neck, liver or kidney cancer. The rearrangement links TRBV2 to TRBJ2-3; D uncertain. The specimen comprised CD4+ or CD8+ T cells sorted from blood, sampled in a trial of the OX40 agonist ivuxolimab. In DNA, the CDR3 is TGTGCCAGCATAAAGAGGAGTGGGAGCACAGATACGCAGTATTTT. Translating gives CASIKRSGSTDTQYF.